This T cell receptor beta chain was sequenced during a study of blood T cell repertoires in COVID-19. Overall study: COVID-19 samples from acute and convalescent phases originated in the United States, Italy and Spain. The cDNA or gDNA used as material had been derived from T cells, B-cell-depleted T cells, or PBMCs.

Assay: immunoSEQ multiplex PCR; the TCRdb copy retains only in-frame clones and omits some. The sample lists a few hundred thousand clones, over 80% occurring once. CDR1 and CDR2 (germline): WNHNN, SYGVQD (reference sequence). J lost 0 bases, V lost 6 bases, and 17 bases had no gene match. CDR3 length: 19 amino acids. What the recovered Cohort 3 donors had was two negative PCRs, clearance, or symptom resolution. The rearrangement joins TRBV10-1 to TRBJ1-3, with 7 bases fitting TRBD1. The sample comprised PBMCs or T cells enriched from blood (not recorded which). This TCR derives from a man aged 25 to 45 who had recovered from COVID-19. The CDR3 nucleotides are TGCGCCAGCAGCTATCTCGGGACAGCCCTCCCCTTCTCTGGAAACACCATATATTTT. It specifies CASSYLGTALPFSGNTIYF.